The present T cell receptor beta chain was sequenced within a study of cytomegalovirus exposure and HLA in healthy donors (dated by TCRdb to about 2017). The study in broad terms: According to a later analysis, one platform produced both the roughly 110 validation repertoires and the 666 repertoires of the first cohort. The study aimed to test whether signatures of past pathogen exposure could be identified by cataloging public T cell receptors. To predict cytomegalovirus infection status, the study combined high-throughput TCR immunosequencing, statistical association of individual TCRs with disease status, and machine learning. Along with the approximately 650-subject first cohort, a separate validation cohort of roughly 110 different subjects was used.

The donors were included in the validation cohort of roughly 120 subjects, a group kept apart from the roughly 700-subject first cohort. Library construction relied on the immunoSEQ multiplex PCR assay. The original pipeline was this. A statistical classification framework was built for diagnosing cytomegalovirus status from the catalog of TCR beta chain sequences. This is the immuneACCESS table as TCRdb keeps it, with only in-frame sequences that have V and J called. A part of the clones is gone; compared with another copy, unresolved V genes explain less than half, and the rest is unexplained. V and J calls plus clone size are reproduced from that table; the DNA served to infer D and trimming. The table for this sample lists 150,000 to 170,000 clones; 70% to 90% of them were counted only once. The ten largest clones take up 20% to 25% of the sample. Trimming removed 3 bases from V and 8 bases from J, leaving 9 bases between the germline ends. The CDR3 numbers 12 residues from cysteine through phenylalanine. Just the 36-base CDR3 DNA is kept, in frame starting at base 1.

What the research found in general, with its limitations: Three of the identified cytomegalovirus-associated TCR beta chains were confirmed in vitro to be specific for cytomegalovirus antigens. Most TCR sequences were observed very rarely across donors, whereas some public TCRs were present in many individuals. The classifier was reported to diagnose cytomegalovirus status with high specificity and sensitivity in both the original and validation cohorts. According to the authors, the approach could potentially be generalized to other disease states and immunological phenotypes. The study gave a list of about 150 TCR beta chains associated with cytomegalovirus. A later analysis lacked HLA typing for the validation cohort, so it scored co-occurrence in that cohort across all 110 or so repertoires. Of the cluster scores, 90% to 95% were above 0 in a later analysis, which found that TCRs clustered in the first cohort also tended to co-occur in the approximately 110 validation repertoires.

Comments on this clone: Its cognate antigen has yet to be identified. The record has no base qualities; no much larger clone is one base away.

The sequencing input was PBMCs. The clonotype originates from a man aged 18 to 29 in good health and CMV-seropositive. The rearranged segments are TRBV5-3 and TRBJ2-1; the D gene is perhaps TRBD2, on 5 matching bases. TRBV5-3 is treated as an ORF (open reading frame) with a function not yet certain. This receptor has the CDR3 CARSCREDEQFF. The DNA reads TGTGCCAGAAGCTGCCGGGAAGATGAGCAGTTCTTC.